A single sample is the source of the 23 T cell receptor beta chains below, sequenced in a study of cytomegalovirus exposure and HLA in healthy donors. The repertoire was sequenced with immunoSEQ multiplex PCR; TCRdb's copy has only in-frame clones and lacks some. The data contain 300,000 to 400,000 clones, 86% of them seen just once; the ten biggest clones take up under 0.9%. Sequenced: PBMCs. These receptors were obtained from a woman between 18 and 29 years old in good health and CMV-seronegative.

The CDR3 region has the DNA TGTGCCTGGGACGGGGTAGCGGGGGCCGACACCGGGGAGCTGTTTTTT. Its protein product is CAWDGVAGADTGELFF. V and J are TRBV30 and TRBJ2-2; TRBD2 aligns across 9 bases. Germline CDR1 reads GTSNPN; CDR2 reads SVGIG (reference sequence). V trimming: 5 bases; J trimming: 3 bases; junction bases outside the gene matches: 10. This CDR3 is built from 16 residues.

The V gene is TRBV7-2, the J gene TRBJ1-1; D ambiguous. The CDR3 runs 14 residues. Germline V gives CDR1 SGHTA, CDR2 FQGNSA. V lost 3 bases to trimming and J lost 1 base, with 9 bases between them. CDR3 amino acids: CASSLRVGNTEAFF. Written as DNA, the CDR3 is TGTGCCAGCAGCTTGAGGGTTGGGAACACTGAAGCTTTCTTT.

This chain connects TRBV5-4 to TRBJ2-5; 13 nucleotides line up with TRBD2. Germline trimming cut 3 bases from V and 2 bases from J; bases unmatched to any gene: 4. Germline V lookup: CDR1 SGHNT, CDR2 YYREEE (reference sequence). The CDR3 is 16 residues long. CDR3 loop: CASSYGLAGEQETQYF. The CDR3 nucleotides read TGTGCCAGCAGCTACGGACTAGCGGGGGAGCAAGAGACCCAGTACTTC.

The rearrangement links TRBV7-9 to TRBJ2-3; the D is unclear. The CDR3 spans 16 residues. The V gene's germline CDR1 is SEHNR and CDR2 FQNEAQ (reference sequence). V lost 3 bases to trimming and J lost 3 bases, with 16 bases between them. The CDR3, as DNA: TGTGCCAGCAGCTTGGTGCGAGACTTACTAACAGATACGCAGTATTTT. Its protein is CASSLVRDLLTDTQYF.

This chain joins TRBV2 and TRBJ1-1; 7 nucleotides match TRBD1. Germline V gives CDR1 SNHLY, CDR2 FYNNEI. This CDR3 spans 14 amino acids. V shed 5 bases and J 3 bases; nucleotides not matched to a gene: 6. The CDR3: CASSRETGYTEAFF. DNA of the CDR3: TGTGCCAGCAGTCGAGAGACAGGGTACACTGAAGCTTTCTTT.

The V call is TRBV5-6, the J call TRBJ1-3; D unclear. The CDR3 has 14 residues. Trimming shortened V by 0 bases and J by 5 bases, and 9 bases separated the two germline ends. Germline V gene data show CDR1 as SGHDT and CDR2 as YYEEEE. CDR3 sequence (DNA): TGTGCCAGCAGCTTGGGAAGAGGGCGAAACACCATATATTTT. This sequence encodes CASSLGRGRNTIYF.

V usage is TRBV6-1 and J usage is TRBJ1-5; 9 bases match TRBD1. Trimming at V came to 9 bases and at J to 1 base, leaving 7 bases not matched to a gene. Germline lookup yields CDR1 MNHNS and CDR2 SASEGT. This CDR3 is built from 15 residues. CDR3: CASSTDRGSNQPQHF. The CDR3 DNA reads TGTGCCAGTTCTACGGACAGGGGAAGCAATCAGCCCCAGCATTTT.

In its sample, this clone was seen a few times. Sequence at one end of the junction differs from germline and may be a read error. The chain links TRBV28 to TRBJ2-7, with D perhaps TRBD2 (6 bases). The CDR3 runs 12 residues. Per germline, CDR1 MDHEN and CDR2 SYDVKM. DNA for the CDR3: TGTGCCAGCAGTTTAGAACGGGGGAGATCGGACTTC. Protein product: CASSLERGRSDF.

The chain couples TRBV4-2 to TRBJ2-1, with 10 positions matching TRBD2. V shed 0 bases and J 8 bases; nucleotides not matched to a gene: 7. The CDR3 spans 16 residues. Germline loops: CDR1 LGHNA, CDR2 YNFKEQ. CDR3 sequence: CASSQDLLAGFDEQFF. The CDR3 bases are TGTGCCAGCAGCCAAGATCTACTAGCGGGATTCGATGAGCAGTTCTTC.

V and J are TRBV27 and TRBJ2-3; D might be TRBD1 (6 bases). V lost 4 bases, J lost 2 bases, and 13 bases lay in between. This CDR3 comprises 15 residues. Germline lookup yields CDR1 MNHEY and CDR2 SMNVEV (reference sequence). The CDR3 here is CASSSPGQSTDTQYF. CDR3 nucleotides: TGTGCCAGCAGTTCCCCGGGACAATCCACAGATACGCAGTATTTT.

The V gene is TRBV27, the J gene TRBJ1-4, with a weak D call TRBD1 (5 bases). This CDR3 comprises 14 residues. Germline CDR1 is MNHEY and CDR2 is SMNVEV (reference sequence). V was cut by 8 bases and J by 5 bases, with 15 bases left in between. For the CDR3, the DNA is TGTGCCAGCGGAACAGGCTCGACAAATGAAAAACTGTTTTTT. Its translation: CASGTGSTNEKLFF.

The J gene is TRBJ1-6, the V gene TRBV19; weak D call: TRBD1 (6 bases). The germline CDR1 and CDR2 sequences are LNHDA and SQIVND (reference sequence). V dropped 7 bases and J dropped 6 bases, with 22 bases sitting between them. CDR3 length: 17 residues. The DNA for the CDR3 is TGTGCCAGTACCGCCCCCCTTGAGACAGGAATTAATTCACCCCTCCACTTT. This codes for CASTAPLETGINSPLHF.

This rearrangement joins TRBV7-2 to TRBJ1-2; possibly TRBD1 for D (5 bases). With 4 bases removed from V and 6 bases from J, the gap between germline ends came to 12 bases. CDR3 length equals 13 residues. Germline V gives CDR1 SGHTA, CDR2 FQGNSA. CDR3 amino acids: CASSSFQGDGYTF. CDR3 sequence (DNA): TGTGCCAGCAGCTCGTTCCAGGGTGATGGCTACACCTTC.

The gene calls are TRBV28 and TRBJ1-2; the D is unclear. This CDR3 is 13 amino acids long. Germline CDR1 MDHEN, CDR2 SYDVKM. The V and J ends lost 6 bases and 3 bases respectively, with 11 bases between them. In nucleotides, the CDR3 is TGTGCCAGCAGGACCTCTGGAGACTATGGCTACACCTTC. Protein: CASRTSGDYGYTF.

This chain links TRBV2 with TRBJ2-2, with a tentative D call TRBD1 (5 bases). Germline CDR1 SNHLY, CDR2 FYNNEI. The germline V and J ends were trimmed by 6 bases and 4 bases, with 18 bases remaining between them. The CDR3 covers 16 residues. CDR3 sequence: CASSDQGSGGTGELFF. The CDR3 DNA follows: TGTGCCAGCAGCGATCAGGGTTCGGGCGGCACCGGGGAGCTGTTTTTT.

V and J are TRBV29-1 and TRBJ2-7; D is perhaps TRBD2 (5 bases). V was trimmed by 6 bases and J by 0 bases, leaving 12 bases between them. This CDR3 region has 13 residues. Germline V gene lookup returns CDR1 SQVTM and CDR2 ANQGSEA. CDR3 loop: CSVESRDSYEQYF. The CDR3 coding sequence is TGCAGCGTGGAGAGCCGGGACTCCTACGAGCAGTACTTC.

The chain joins TRBV28 to TRBJ2-3, with 9 bases lining up with TRBD2. CDR1 is MDHEN and CDR2 is SYDVKM in the germline V gene. This CDR3 has 16 amino acids. J gave up 4 bases and V 7 bases, and 12 bases lay outside the gene matches. The CDR3 loop is CASTIPGLAPPDTQYF. The DNA for the CDR3 is TGTGCCAGCACTATACCGGGACTAGCCCCCCCAGATACGCAGTATTTT.

The chain couples TRBV6-5 to TRBJ2-7, with 7 bases identical to TRBD1. Trimming cost V 2 bases and J 2 bases; bases outside gene matches: 6. Germline V gene sequence: CDR1 MNHEY, CDR2 SVGAGI. The CDR3 runs 15 residues. CDR3 region: CASSYTNTGAYEQYF. The CDR3 DNA reads TGTGCCAGCAGTTACACAAACACAGGGGCCTACGAGCAGTACTTC.

The chain is built from TRBV6-1 and TRBJ2-7; 11 bases match TRBD1. The length of the CDR3 is 15 residues. The V gene's germline CDR1 is MNHNS and CDR2 SASEGT. J lost 1 base, V lost 6 bases, and 5 bases had no gene match. CDR3 DNA sequence: TGTGCCAGCAGGCCCGGGACAGGGGGGTCCTACGAGCAGTACTTC. This encodes CASRPGTGGSYEQYF.

V and J are TRBV14 and TRBJ1-2; 8 bases are a match to TRBD1. Per the germline V gene, CDR1 is SGHDN and CDR2 is FVKESK. Germline trimming cut 1 base from V and 7 bases from J; bases unmatched to any gene: 14. The CDR3 has 17 amino acids. The CDR3 nucleotides are TGTGCCAGCAGCCAAGTCAGGGGGCCTGGCGGGGCGTCTGGCTACACCTTC. It yields the protein CASSQVRGPGGASGYTF.

The rearrangement uses TRBV14 and TRBJ2-1; D may be TRBD2 (5 bases). The CDR3 spans 14 residues. Per the germline V gene, CDR1 is SGHDN and CDR2 is FVKESK. Trimming took 3 bases from V and 5 from J, leaving 11 bases between them. The CDR3 nucleotides read TGTGCCAGCAGCCATATAACGGGAAACAATGAGCAGTTCTTC. Encoded protein: CASSHITGNNEQFF.

The chain links TRBV30 to TRBJ1-2; TRBD1 aligns across 11 bases. Trimming cost V 4 bases and J 4 bases; bases outside gene matches: 2. The CDR3 is 13 residues long. From germline, CDR1 is GTSNPN and CDR2 SVGIG (reference sequence). CDR3 DNA: TGTGCCTGGATGGGGACAGGGGGCTATGGCTACACCTTC. Its translation is CAWMGTGGYGYTF.

V usage is TRBV6-1 and J usage is TRBJ2-1, with TRBD2 identical over 10 bases. Germline assignment: CDR1 MNHNS and CDR2 SASEGT. V trimming: 3 bases; J trimming: 7 bases; junction bases outside the gene matches: 9. The CDR3 loop spans 16 amino acids. CDR3: CASSDPAGGPKNEQFF. CDR3 nucleotide sequence: TGTGCCAGCAGTGACCCAGCGGGGGGGCCTAAGAATGAGCAGTTCTTC.